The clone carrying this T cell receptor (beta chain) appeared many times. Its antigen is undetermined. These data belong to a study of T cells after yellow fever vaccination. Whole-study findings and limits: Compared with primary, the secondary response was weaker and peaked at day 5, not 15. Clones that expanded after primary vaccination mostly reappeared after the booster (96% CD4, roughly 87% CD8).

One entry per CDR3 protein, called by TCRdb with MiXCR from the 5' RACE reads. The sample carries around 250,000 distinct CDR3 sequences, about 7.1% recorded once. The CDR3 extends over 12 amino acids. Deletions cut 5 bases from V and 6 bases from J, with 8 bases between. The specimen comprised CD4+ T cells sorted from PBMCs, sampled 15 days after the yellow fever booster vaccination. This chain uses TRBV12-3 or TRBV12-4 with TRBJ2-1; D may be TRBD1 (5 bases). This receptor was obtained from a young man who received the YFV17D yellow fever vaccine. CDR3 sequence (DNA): TGTGCCAGCAGTACCAGGGTCAATGAGCAGTTCTTC. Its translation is CASSTRVNEQFF.